The present TCR beta chain was sequenced within a study of T-cell memory formation after mild COVID-19. General study results and limits: A balance of CD4 and CD8 characterized clones contracting day 15 to 85, whereas later expanders leaned CD4+.

One entry per CDR3 protein results from TCRdb running MiXCR on the 5' RACE reads. This table holds around 340,000 distinct CDR3 sequences, around a sixth found once. Germline V gene data show CDR1 as MNHNS and CDR2 as SASEGT. CDR3 size: 14 residues. Between the trimmed V and J ends, which lost 4 bases and 1 base, there was a span of 8 bases. With regard to this clonotype: Its antigen is unknown.

The sample comprised PBMCs or a T cell subset sorted from them (not recorded which). The chain couples TRBV6-1 to TRBJ1-5; D is unclear. The sequence was collected from a man between 18 and 29 years old who had mild COVID-19 (a few samples of this study predate the infection). Cell type and time point are not known. The CDR3 is CASSVFSSNQPQHF. In DNA form, the CDR3 reads TGTGCCAGCAGTGTTTTCTCCAGCAATCAGCCCCAGCATTTT.